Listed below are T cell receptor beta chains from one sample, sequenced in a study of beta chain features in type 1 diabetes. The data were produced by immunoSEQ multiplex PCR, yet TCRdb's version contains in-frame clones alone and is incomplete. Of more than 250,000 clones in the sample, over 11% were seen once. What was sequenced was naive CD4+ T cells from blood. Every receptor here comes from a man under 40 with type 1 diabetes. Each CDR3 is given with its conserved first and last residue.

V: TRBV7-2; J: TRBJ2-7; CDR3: CASSLWTRDEQYF
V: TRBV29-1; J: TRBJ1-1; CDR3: CSAVRQGSTEAFF
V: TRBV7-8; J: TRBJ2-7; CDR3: CASSLRRDGGSDEQYF
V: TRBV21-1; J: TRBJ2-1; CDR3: CASSHHRWLAGNNEQFF
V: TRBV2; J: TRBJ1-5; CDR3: CASSVTGGSNQPQHF
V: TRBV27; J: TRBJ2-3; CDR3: CASSLSSGTGFTDTQYF
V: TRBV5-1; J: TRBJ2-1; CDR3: CASSLAGVVDEQFF
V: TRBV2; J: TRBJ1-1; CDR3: CASSGQMNTEAFF
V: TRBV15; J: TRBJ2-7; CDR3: CATSSGTGAREQYF
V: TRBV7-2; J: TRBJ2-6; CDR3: CASSRTGYSGANVLTF
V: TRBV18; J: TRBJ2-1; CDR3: CASSEQGSSYNEQFF
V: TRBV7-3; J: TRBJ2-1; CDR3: CASSPISGSSYNEQFF
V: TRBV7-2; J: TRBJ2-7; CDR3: CASSLASGFTSYEQYF
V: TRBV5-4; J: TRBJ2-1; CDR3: CASSSISSNEQFF
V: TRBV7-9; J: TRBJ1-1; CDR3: CASSPSRTEAFF
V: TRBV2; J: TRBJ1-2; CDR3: CASSDRPIWGYTF
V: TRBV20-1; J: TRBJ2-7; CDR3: CSASGSNEQYF
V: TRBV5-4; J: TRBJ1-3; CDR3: CASGLSDSGNTIYF
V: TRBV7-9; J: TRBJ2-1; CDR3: CASSSGLAGGVSDEQFF
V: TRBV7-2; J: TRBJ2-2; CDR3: CASSWTSANTGELFF
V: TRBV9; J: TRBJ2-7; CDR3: CASSVGLALSSYEQYF
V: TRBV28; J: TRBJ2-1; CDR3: CASSSATGGNEQFF
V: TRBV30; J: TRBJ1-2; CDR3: CAWSRQGEGGYTF
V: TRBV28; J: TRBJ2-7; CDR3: CASSFITSSGLGEQYF
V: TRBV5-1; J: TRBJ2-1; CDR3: CASSTQGASNEQFF
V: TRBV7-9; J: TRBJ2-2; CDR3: CASSPRGREANTGELFF
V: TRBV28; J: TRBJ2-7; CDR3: CASSLLRGSGVYEQYF
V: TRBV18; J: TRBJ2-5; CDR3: CASSGDRGRKTQYF
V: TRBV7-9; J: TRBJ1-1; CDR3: CASRRGQGPNTEAFF
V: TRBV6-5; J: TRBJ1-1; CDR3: CASKTGTDTEAFF
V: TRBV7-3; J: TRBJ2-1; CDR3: CASSLRTGGPGEQFF
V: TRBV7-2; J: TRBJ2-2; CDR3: CASSLLGTGVTGELFF
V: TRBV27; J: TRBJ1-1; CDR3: CASSLSGQPNTEAFF
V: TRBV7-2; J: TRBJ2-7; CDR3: CASSLDRTPAYEQYF
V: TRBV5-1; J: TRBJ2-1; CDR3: CASSFLAGLDNEQFF
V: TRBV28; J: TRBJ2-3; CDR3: CASSFPAGQGDTQYF
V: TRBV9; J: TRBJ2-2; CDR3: CASSTRTSNTGELFF
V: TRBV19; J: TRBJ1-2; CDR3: CASSISGRDNFFAYGYTF
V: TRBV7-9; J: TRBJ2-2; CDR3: CASSPPGTGLTGELFF
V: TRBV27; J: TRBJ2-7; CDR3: CASQGGLVRYEQYF
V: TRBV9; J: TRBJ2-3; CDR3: CASSDQSDTQYF
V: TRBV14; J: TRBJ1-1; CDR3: CASSQDDTDKAFF
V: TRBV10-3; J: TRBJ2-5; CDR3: CAISESAGPEGETQYF
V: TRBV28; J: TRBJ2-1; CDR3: CASSQGAGGPYNEQFF
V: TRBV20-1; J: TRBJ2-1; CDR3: CSARTDNEQFF
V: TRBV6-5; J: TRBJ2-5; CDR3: CASSRGGETQYF
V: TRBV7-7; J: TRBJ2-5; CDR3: CASSSGTAKETQYF
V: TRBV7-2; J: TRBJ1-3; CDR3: CASSFSWSRGLSGNTIYF
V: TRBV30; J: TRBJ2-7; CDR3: CAWSKQTYEQYF
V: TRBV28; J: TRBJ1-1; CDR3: CASTQRNTEAFF
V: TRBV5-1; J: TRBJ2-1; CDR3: CASSLALAGYNEQFF
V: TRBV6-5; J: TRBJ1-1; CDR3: CASSYSNQGEVAFF
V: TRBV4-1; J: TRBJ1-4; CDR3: CASSPGTSNEKLFF
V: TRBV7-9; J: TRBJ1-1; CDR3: CASSLADREAFF
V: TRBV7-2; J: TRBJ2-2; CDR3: CASGRQVETGELFF
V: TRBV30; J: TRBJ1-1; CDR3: CACSLEVGTEAFF
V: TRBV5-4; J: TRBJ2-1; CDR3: CASSLGGTHYNEQFF
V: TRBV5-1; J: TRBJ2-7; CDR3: CASSYSGQGTYEQYF
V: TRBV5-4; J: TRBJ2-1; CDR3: CASSSGLDQQFF